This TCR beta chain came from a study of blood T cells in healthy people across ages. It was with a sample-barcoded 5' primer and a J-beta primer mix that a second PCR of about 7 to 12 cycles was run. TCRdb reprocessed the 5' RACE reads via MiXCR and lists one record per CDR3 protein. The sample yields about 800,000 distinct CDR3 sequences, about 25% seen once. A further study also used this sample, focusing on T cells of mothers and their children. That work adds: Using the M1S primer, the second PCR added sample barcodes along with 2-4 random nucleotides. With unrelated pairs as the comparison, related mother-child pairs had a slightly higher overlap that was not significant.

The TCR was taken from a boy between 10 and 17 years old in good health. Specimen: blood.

The CDR3 here is CASSWLAGVPYEQYF. Written as DNA, the CDR3 is TGTGCCAGCAGCTGGTTAGCGGGGGTCCCCTACGAGCAGTACTTC. The V call is TRBV7-9, the J call TRBJ2-7; TRBD2 matches at 9 bases. The CDR3 is 15 amino acids. Germline V gene data show CDR1 as SEHNR and CDR2 as FQNEAQ (reference sequence). V trimming: 4 bases; J trimming: 2 bases; junction bases outside the gene matches: 6. The entire variable domain, with the rest obtained from reference TRBV7-9 and TRBJ2-7, is as follows: DTGVSQNPRHKITKRGQNVTFRCDPISEHNRLYWYRQTLGQGPEFLTYFQNEAQLEKSRLLSDRFSAERPKGSFSTLEIQRTEQGDSAMYLCASSWLAGVPYEQYFGPGTRLTVT.